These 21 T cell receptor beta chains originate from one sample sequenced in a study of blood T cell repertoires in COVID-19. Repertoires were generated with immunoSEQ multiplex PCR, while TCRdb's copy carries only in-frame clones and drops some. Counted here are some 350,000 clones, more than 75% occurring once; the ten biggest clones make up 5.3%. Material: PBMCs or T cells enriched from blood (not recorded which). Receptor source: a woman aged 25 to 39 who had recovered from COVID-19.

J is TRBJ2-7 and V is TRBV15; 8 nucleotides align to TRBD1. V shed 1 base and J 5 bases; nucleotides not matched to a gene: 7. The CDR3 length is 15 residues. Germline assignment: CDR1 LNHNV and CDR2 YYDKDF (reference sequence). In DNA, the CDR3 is TGTGCCACCAGCAGAGGGGGACAGGACACCCACGAGCAGTACTTC. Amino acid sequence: CATSRGGQDTHEQYF.

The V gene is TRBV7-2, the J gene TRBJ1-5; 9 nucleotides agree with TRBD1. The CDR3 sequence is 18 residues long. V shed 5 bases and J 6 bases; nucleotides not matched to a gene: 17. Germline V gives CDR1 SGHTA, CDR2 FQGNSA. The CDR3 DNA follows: TGTGCCAGCAGCCCCGAAAGGGCCCGGGACAGGGATTTTCAGCCCCAGCATTTT. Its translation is CASSPERARDRDFQPQHF.

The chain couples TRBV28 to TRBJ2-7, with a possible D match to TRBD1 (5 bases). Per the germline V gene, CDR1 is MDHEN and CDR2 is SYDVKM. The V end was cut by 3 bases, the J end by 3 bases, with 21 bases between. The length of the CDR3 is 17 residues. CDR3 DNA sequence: TGTGCCAGCAGTTTTTTGGACCCAGGGTTGGGTGTCTACGAGCAGTACTTC. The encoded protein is CASSFLDPGLGVYEQYF. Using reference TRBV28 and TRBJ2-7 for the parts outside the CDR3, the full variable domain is DVKVTQSSRYLVKRTGEKVFLECVQDMDHENMFWYRQDPGLGLRLIYFSYDVKMKEKGDIPEGYSVSREKKERFSLILESASTNQTSMYLCASSFLDPGLGVYEQYFGPGTRLTVT.

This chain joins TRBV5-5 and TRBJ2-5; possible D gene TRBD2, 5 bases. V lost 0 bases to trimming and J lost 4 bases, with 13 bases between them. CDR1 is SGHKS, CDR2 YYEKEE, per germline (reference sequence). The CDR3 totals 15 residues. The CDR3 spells CASSLAFLRAETQYF. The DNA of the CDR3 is TGTGCCAGCAGCTTGGCGTTCCTGCGGGCAGAGACCCAGTACTTC.

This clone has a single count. CDR3 DNA sequence: TGTGCCAGCGGGCGAAGCTCCGGGGAGCTGTTTTTT. This sequence encodes CASGRSSGELFF. This sequence joins TRBV27 and TRBJ2-2; D gene uncertain. CDR3 length: 12 residues. The germline CDR1 and CDR2 sequences are MNHEY and SMNVEV (reference sequence). Trimming stripped 8 bases from V and 6 bases from J, with 10 bases between.

Written as DNA, the CDR3 is TGTGCCAGCAGTACGGGATCGAGCTACGAGCAGTACTTC. Translation gives CASSTGSSYEQYF. This chain uses TRBV6-5 with TRBJ2-7; the D gene is possibly TRBD2 (5 bases). The ends were cut back, 5 bases at V and 3 bases at J, with 11 bases in the middle. The CDR3 length is 13 residues. From germline, CDR1 is MNHEY and CDR2 SVGAGI.

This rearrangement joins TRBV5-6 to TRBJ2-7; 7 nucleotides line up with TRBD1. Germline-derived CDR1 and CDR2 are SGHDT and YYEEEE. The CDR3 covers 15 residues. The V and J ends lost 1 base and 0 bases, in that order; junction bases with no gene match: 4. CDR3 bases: TGTGCCAGCAGCTTGCCGGACAGGACCTCCTACGAGCAGTACTTC. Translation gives CASSLPDRTSYEQYF. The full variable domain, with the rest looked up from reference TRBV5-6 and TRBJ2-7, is DAGVTQSPTHLIKTRGQQVTLRCSPKSGHDTVSWYQQALGQGPQFIFQYYEEEERQRGNFPDRFSGHQFPNYSSELNVNALLLGDSALYLCASSLPDRTSYEQYFGPGTRLTVT.

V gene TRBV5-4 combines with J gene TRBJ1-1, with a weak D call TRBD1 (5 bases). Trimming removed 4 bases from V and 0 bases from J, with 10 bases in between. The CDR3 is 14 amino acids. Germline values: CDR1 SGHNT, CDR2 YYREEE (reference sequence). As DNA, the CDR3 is TGTGCCAGCAGCCCCTGGGGCTTGAACACTGAAGCTTTCTTT. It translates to CASSPWGLNTEAFF.

The CDR3 protein is CASRGGRNYGYTF. In DNA, the CDR3 is TGTGCCAGCAGGGGTGGGAGGAACTATGGCTACACCTTC. V gene TRBV6-5 combines with J gene TRBJ1-2; D unclear. V dropped 6 bases and J dropped 2 bases, with 10 bases sitting between them. This CDR3 has 13 amino acids. Germline V gene lookup returns CDR1 MNHEY and CDR2 SVGAGI.

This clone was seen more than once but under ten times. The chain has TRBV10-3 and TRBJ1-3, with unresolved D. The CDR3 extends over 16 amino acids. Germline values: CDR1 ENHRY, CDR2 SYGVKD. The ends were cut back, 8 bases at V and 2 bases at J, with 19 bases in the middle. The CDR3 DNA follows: TGTGCCATCCGTACCGGTCGGGAATCGGCTGGAAACACCATATATTTT. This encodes CAIRTGRESAGNTIYF.

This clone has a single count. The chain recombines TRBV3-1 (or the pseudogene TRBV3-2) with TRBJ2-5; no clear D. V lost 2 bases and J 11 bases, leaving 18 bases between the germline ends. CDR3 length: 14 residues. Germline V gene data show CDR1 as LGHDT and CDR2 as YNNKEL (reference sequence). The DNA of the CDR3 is TGTGCCAGCAGCCAACTAAATAACAGCCCATTACAGTACTTC. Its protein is CASSQLNNSPLQYF.

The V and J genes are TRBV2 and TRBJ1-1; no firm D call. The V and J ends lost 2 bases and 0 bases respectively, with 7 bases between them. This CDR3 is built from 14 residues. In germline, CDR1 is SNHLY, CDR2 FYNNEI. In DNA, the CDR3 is TGTGCCAGCAGTGAAAGCAGGATGAACACTGAAGCTTTCTTT. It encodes CASSESRMNTEAFF. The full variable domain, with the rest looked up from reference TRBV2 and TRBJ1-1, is EPEVTQTPSHQVTQMGQEVILRCVPISNHLYFYWYRQILGQKVEFLVSFYNNEISEKSEIFDDQFSVERPDGSNFTLKIRSTKLEDSAMYFCASSESRMNTEAFFGQGTRLTVV.

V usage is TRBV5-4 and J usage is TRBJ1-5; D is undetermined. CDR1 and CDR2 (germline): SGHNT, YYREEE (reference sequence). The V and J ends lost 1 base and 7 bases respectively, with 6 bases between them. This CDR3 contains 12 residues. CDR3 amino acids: CASSLPGQPQHF. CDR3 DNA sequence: TGTGCCAGCAGCTTGCCGGGGCAGCCCCAGCATTTT.

The CDR3 reads CASSLGSSGGVYNEQFF. DNA for the CDR3: TGTGCCAGCAGCTTAGGGTCTAGCGGGGGGGTCTACAATGAGCAGTTCTTC. The chain employs TRBV7-2 and TRBJ2-1; 12 bases align to TRBD2. V dropped 1 base and J dropped 3; count of bases not matched to a gene: 4. Germline values: CDR1 SGHTA, CDR2 FQGNSA. CDR3 length: 17 amino acids.

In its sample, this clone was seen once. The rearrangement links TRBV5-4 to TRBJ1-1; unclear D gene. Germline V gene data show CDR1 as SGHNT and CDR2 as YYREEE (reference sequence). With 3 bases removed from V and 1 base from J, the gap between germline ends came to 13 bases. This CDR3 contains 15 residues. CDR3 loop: CASSYPESANTEAFF. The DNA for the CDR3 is TGTGCCAGCAGCTACCCGGAGTCGGCGAACACTGAAGCTTTCTTT.

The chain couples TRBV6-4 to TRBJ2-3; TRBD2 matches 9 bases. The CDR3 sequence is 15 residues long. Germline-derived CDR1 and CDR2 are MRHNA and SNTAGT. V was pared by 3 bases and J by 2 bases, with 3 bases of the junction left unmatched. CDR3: CASSDLAGATDTQYF. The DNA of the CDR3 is TGTGCCAGCAGTGATTTAGCGGGAGCCACAGATACGCAGTATTTT.

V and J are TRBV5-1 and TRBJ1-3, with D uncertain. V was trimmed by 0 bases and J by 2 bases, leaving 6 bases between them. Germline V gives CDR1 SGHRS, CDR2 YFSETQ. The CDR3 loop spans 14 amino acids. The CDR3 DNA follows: TGCGCCAGCAGCTTGGGAGGGACTGGAAACACCATATATTTT. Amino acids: CASSLGGTGNTIYF.

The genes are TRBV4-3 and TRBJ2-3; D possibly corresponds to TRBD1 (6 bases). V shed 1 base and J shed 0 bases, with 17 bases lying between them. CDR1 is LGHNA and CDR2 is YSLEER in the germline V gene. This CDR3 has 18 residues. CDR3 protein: CASSQALYYRASTDTQYF. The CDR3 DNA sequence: TGCGCCAGCAGCCAAGCCCTATACTACAGGGCAAGCACAGATACGCAGTATTTT.

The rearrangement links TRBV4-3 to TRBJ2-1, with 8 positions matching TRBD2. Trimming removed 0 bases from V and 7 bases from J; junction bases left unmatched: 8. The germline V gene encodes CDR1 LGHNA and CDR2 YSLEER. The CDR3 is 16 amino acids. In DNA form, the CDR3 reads TGCGCCAGCAGCCAAGATCGAAGCGGGGGAAGTAATGAGCAGTTCTTC. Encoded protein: CASSQDRSGGSNEQFF.

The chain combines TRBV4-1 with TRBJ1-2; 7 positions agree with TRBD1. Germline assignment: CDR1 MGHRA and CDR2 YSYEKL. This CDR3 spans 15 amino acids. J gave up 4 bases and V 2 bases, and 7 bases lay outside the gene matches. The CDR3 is CASSQQIDRVYGYTF. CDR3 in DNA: TGCGCCAGCAGCCAACAGATCGACAGGGTCTATGGCTACACCTTC.

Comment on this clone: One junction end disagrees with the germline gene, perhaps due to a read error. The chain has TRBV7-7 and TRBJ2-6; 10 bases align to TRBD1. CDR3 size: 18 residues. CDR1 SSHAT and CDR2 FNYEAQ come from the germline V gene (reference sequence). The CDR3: CASSLGDRGTSGANVLTF. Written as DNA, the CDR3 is TGTGCTAGCAGCTTAGGGGACAGGGGAACCTCTGGGGCCAACGTCCTGACTTTC.